This TCR beta chain derives from a study of cytomegalovirus exposure and HLA in healthy donors. Whole-study results and caveats: Later findings reportedly placed an Asian-associated ancestry cluster below the roughly 730-donor mean for N-insertions. As a later analysis showed, a missense DCLRE1C variant was linked to trimming of TCR beta V- and J-genes.

Primers included in the PCR were 60 Vbeta and 13 Jbeta primers. Profiled with immunoSEQ multiplex PCR; TCRdb holds only in-frame clones, not every one. The listing contains some 110,000 clones. The CDR3 loop spans 13 amino acids. In germline, CDR1 is SGHTA, CDR2 FQGNSA. V was cut by 5 bases and J by 4 bases, with 11 bases left in between. About this clone itself: The antigen is undetermined.

The chain combines TRBV7-2 with TRBJ1-1, with D possibly matching TRBD1 (6 bases). The TCR originated in a man aged 40-49 years in good health and CMV-seropositive. Sequencing input: PBMCs. CDR3 sequence (DNA): TGTGCCAGCAGCCCCACAGGGATCACTGAAGCTTTCTTT. Translation: CASSPTGITEAFF.